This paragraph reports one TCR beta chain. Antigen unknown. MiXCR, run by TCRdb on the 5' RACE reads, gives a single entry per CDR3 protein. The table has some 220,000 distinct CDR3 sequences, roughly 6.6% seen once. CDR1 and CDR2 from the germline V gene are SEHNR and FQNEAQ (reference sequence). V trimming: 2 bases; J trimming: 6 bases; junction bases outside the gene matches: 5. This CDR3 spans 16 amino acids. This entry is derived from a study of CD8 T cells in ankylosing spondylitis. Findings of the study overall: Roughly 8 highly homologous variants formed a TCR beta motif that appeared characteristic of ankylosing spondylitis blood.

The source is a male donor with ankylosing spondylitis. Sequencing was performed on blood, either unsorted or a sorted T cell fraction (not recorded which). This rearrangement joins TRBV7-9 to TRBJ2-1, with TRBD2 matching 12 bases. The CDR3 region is CASSLRLAGDGNEQFF. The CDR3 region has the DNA TGTGCCAGCAGCTTACGACTAGCGGGAGATGGCAATGAGCAGTTCTTC.